The 5 T cell receptor beta chains below were found in one sample sequenced in a study of blood T cell repertoires in COVID-19. Profiling relied on immunoSEQ multiplex PCR, and the TCRdb table lists in-frame clones only, not all of them. Of about 160,000 clones in the sample, about 85% were seen once. The material sequenced was peripheral blood. These receptors were obtained from a woman aged 60-75 years with COVID-19, enrolled during active disease.

In its sample, this clone was seen a few times. The rearrangement uses TRBV3-1 (or the pseudogene TRBV3-2) and TRBJ1-1; 7 bases fit TRBD1. The CDR3 covers 15 residues. Per the germline V gene, CDR1 is LGHDT and CDR2 is YNNKEL (reference sequence). The V and J ends lost 4 bases and 0 bases, in that order; junction bases with no gene match: 5. The CDR3 protein is CASSPPGQMNTEAFF. In DNA, the CDR3 is TGTGCCAGCAGCCCGCCGGGACAGATGAACACTGAAGCTTTCTTT.

In DNA form, the CDR3 reads TGTGCCAGCAGCCCCGGGACAGGGAACTACAATGAGCAGTTCTTC. Translating it yields CASSPGTGNYNEQFF. The chain couples TRBV7-6 to TRBJ2-1; 9 bases line up with TRBD1. In germline, CDR1 is SGHVS, CDR2 FNYEAQ. This CDR3 region has 15 residues. The trim removed 5 bases at V and 3 bases at J, leaving 5 bases unmatched.

The J gene is TRBJ2-1, the V gene TRBV14, with unresolved D. The germline gives CDR1 SGHDN, CDR2 FVKESK. V lost 3 bases and J lost 7, with 4 bases in between. This CDR3 comprises 11 residues. CDR3 bases: TGTGCCAGCAGCCACCTAAATGAGCAGTTCTTC. It is translated as CASSHLNEQFF. Variable domain in full (rest from reference TRBV14 and TRBJ2-1): EAGVTQFPSHSVIEKGQTVTLRCDPISGHDNLYWYRRVMGKEIKFLLHFVKESKQDESGMPNNRFLAERTGGTYSTLKVQPAELEDSGVYFCASSHLNEQFFGPGTRLTVL.

The chain has TRBV11-2 and TRBJ2-1; 7 nucleotides align to TRBD2. V gave up 2 bases and J gave up 6 bases; unmatched junction bases: 10. CDR1 SGHAT and CDR2 FQNNGV come from the germline V gene. The CDR3 extends over 16 amino acids. CDR3 nucleotides: TGTGCCAGCAGCTTAATGGCTAGCGGAGGGACCAATGAGCAGTTCTTC. Translated, it gives CASSLMASGGTNEQFF.

The rearrangement links TRBV7-2 to TRBJ2-5, with 7 bases matching TRBD2. The ends lost 5 bases at V and 4 bases at J; junction bases unmatched: 10. CDR1 SGHTA and CDR2 FQGNSA come from the germline V gene. The CDR3 runs 15 residues. CDR3 in DNA: TGTGCCAGCAGCCCTTCTGCGGGAGTGGGAGAGACCCAGTACTTC. It translates to CASSPSAGVGETQYF.